The clone carrying this T cell receptor beta chain was observed many times. These data belong to a study of read filtering for tumor transcriptome and immune sequencing. The library was built from around 0.4 ug RNA with molecular barcoded adaptors for alpha/delta and beta/gamma chains. TCRdb processed the reads anew with MiXCR; each CDR3 protein has one entry. The table includes 94,000 or so distinct CDR3 sequences, 9% to 15% detected once. The length of the CDR3 is 14 residues. Trimming pared 8 bases from V and 3 bases from J, leaving 17 bases between. CDR1 is ENHRY, CDR2 SYGVKD, per germline. Sequencing input: a population of CD138-negative cells sorted from bone marrow. The rearrangement links TRBV10-3 to TRBJ2-7; D might be TRBD2 (6 bases). This clonotype was obtained from a donor at least 40 years old with multiple myeloma. CDR3 amino acids: CAIQDRGGNYEQYF. Written as DNA, the CDR3 is TGTGCCATCCAAGATCGAGGAGGGAACTACGAGCAGTACTTC.